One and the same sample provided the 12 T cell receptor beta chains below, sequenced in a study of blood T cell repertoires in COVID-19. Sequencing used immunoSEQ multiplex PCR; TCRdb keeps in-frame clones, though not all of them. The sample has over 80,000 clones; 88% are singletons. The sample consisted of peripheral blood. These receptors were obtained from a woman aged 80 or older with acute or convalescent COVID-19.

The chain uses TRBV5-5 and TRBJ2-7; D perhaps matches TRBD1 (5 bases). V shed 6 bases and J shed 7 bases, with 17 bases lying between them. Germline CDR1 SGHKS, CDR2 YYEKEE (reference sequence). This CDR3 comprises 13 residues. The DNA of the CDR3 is TGTGCCAGCACCCTACTCGGAAGGGGTGAGCAGTACTTC. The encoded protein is CASTLLGRGEQYF.

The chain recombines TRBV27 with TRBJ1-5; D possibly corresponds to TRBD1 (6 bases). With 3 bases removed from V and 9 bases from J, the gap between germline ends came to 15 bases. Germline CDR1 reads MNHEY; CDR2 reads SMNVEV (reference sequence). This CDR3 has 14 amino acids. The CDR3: CASSFLPGVPPQHF. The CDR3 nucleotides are TGTGCCAGCAGTTTCCTCCCAGGGGTTCCGCCCCAGCATTTT.

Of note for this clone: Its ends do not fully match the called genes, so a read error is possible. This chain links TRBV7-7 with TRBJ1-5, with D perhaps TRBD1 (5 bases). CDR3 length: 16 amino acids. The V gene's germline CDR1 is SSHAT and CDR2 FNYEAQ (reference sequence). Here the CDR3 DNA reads TGTGCTAGCAGCTTACCTAGGTCGGGACTTCTAGAGCCCCAGCATTTT. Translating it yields CASSLPRSGLLEPQHF.

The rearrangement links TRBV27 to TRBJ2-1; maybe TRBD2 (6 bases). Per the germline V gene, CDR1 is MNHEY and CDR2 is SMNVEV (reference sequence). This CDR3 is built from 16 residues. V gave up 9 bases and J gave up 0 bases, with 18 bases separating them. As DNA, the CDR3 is TGTGCCAGAGACTGTAGCGGCGAAGACTCCTACAATGAGCAGTTCTTC. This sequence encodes CARDCSGEDSYNEQFF.

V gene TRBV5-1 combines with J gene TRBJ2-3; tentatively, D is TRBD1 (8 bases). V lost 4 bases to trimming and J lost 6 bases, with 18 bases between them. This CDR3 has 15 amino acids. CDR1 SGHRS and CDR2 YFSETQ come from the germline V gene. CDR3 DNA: TGCGCCAGCAGCCCGCCACAGGGGGGGGTGGATACGCAGTATTTT. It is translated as CASSPPQGGVDTQYF.

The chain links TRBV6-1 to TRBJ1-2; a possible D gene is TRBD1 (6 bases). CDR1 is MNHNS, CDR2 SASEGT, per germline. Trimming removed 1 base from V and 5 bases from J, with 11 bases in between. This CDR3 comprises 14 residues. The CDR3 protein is CASSEGGGWYGYTF. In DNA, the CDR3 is TGTGCCAGCAGTGAAGGGGGGGGCTGGTATGGCTACACCTTC.

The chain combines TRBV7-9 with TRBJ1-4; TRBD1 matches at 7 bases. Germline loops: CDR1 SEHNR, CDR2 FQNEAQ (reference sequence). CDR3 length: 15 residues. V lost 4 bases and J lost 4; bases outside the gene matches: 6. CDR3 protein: CASSWGTEFNEKLFF. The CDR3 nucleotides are TGTGCCAGCAGCTGGGGGACAGAATTTAATGAAAAACTGTTTTTT.

CDR3 region: CSAATLSGTEAFF. The CDR3 DNA reads TGCAGCGCCGCGACTCTATCCGGCACTGAAGCTTTCTTT. V is TRBV29-1 and J is TRBJ1-1; D not certain. Germline loops: CDR1 SQVTM, CDR2 ANQGSEA. The V end lost 7 bases, the J end lost 4 bases, and 16 bases lay between the germline ends. The CDR3 consists of 13 residues.

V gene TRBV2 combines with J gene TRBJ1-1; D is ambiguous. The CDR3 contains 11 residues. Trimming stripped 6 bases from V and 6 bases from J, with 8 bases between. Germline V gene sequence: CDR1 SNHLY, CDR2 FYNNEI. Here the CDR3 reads CASSYDSEAFF. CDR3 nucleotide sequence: TGTGCCAGCAGCTACGATTCTGAAGCTTTCTTT.

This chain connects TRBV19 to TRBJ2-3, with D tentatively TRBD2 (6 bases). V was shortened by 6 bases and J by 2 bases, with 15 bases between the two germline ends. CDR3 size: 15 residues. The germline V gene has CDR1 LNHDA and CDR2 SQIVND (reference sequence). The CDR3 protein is CASSRGGLITDTQYF. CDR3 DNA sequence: TGTGCCAGTAGCCGGGGAGGCCTAATCACAGATACGCAGTATTTT.

The CDR3, as DNA: TGCGCCAGCAGCCCCTCGGGGACAGGGCCTTCCAATGAGCAGTTCTTC. It is translated as CASSPSGTGPSNEQFF. The chain is built from TRBV5-1 and TRBJ2-1; 9 bases line up with TRBD1. Looked up from germline, CDR1 is SGHRS and CDR2 is YFSETQ. V gave up 4 bases and J gave up 6 bases; unmatched junction bases: 11. This CDR3 region has 16 residues.

DNA of the CDR3: TGTGCCAGCTCACCTGACAGGGACCCTAACTATGGCTACACCTTC. Translating gives CASSPDRDPNYGYTF. J is TRBJ1-2 and V is TRBV18; 7 positions agree with TRBD1. CDR3 size: 15 residues. Germline V gene data show CDR1 as KGHSH and CDR2 as LQKENI. The trim removed 3 bases at V and 0 bases at J, leaving 4 bases unmatched. Combining the CDR3 with reference TRBV18 and TRBJ1-2 gives the whole variable domain NAGVMQNPRHLVRRRGQEARLRCSPMKGHSHVYWYRQLPEEGLKFMVYLQKENIIDESGMPKERFSAEFPKEGPSILRIQQVVRGDSAAYFCASSPDRDPNYGYTFGSGTRLTVV.